Sequencing of this T cell receptor (beta chain) was carried out in a study of OX40 agonist ivuxolimab in advanced cancers. Germline values: CDR1 SQVTM, CDR2 ANQGSEA. Trimming cost V 8 bases and J 7 bases; bases outside gene matches: 7. The CDR3 runs 13 residues. TCRdb's table, derived via immunoSEQ multiplex PCR, lists solely in-frame clones and lacks some. In the table there are under 90,000 clones, over 85% of which are singletons. The J gene is TRBJ2-2, the V gene TRBV29-1; 10 bases align to TRBD1. The input for sequencing was CD4+ or CD8+ T cells sorted from blood, taken in a trial of the OX40 agonist ivuxolimab. The clonotype comes from an adult with an advanced solid tumor such as melanoma, head and neck, liver or kidney cancer. Here the CDR3 reads CSTKTGGNGELFF. DNA of the CDR3: TGCAGCACGAAGACAGGGGGCAACGGGGAGCTGTTTTTT.